The entry that follows covers one T cell receptor (beta chain) sequence. Its antigen is undetermined. Study-wide results and caveats: Tumor Treg TCRs overlapped most with tumor naive CD4+ cells.

Memory CD4+ cells were defined as CD4+CD45RO+CD25-. TCRdb re-called the 5' RACE reads through MiXCR, storing one row per CDR3 protein. In the table there are 55,000 to 70,000 distinct CDR3 sequences, roughly 30% of which are singletons. Material for sequencing was tumor-infiltrating memory CD4+ T cells sorted from the breast tumor. The subset is: memory CD4+ T cells, CD4+CD45RO+CD25-. The sequence derives from a female donor with breast cancer.

The CDR3 sequence is CASSLISREVEAFF. In nucleotides, the CDR3 is TGTGCCAGCAGCTTAATTTCAAGAGAGGTCGAAGCTTTCTTT. This sequence joins TRBV7-2 and TRBJ1-1; D is ambiguous. The CDR3 covers 14 residues. Germline CDR1 reads SGHTA; CDR2 reads FQGNSA. V was cut by 2 bases and J by 8 bases, with 15 bases left in between.